Only a few counts were recorded for the clone carrying this TCR beta chain. Its antigen is still unknown. The data originate from a study of OX40 agonist ivuxolimab in advanced cancers. Whole-study results and caveats: Expanded clones were, on average, more numerous in CD8+ T cells than in CD4+. At doses 0.1 to 3.0 mg/kg, CD4+ and CD8+ clones expanded.

Drawing of blood for sampling happened at baseline, at cycle 4 day 1, and at cycle 7 day 1. CDR3 length: 13 amino acids. V lost 7 bases to trimming and J lost 5 bases, with 12 bases between them. Germline CDR1 reads MNHNY; CDR2 reads SVGAGI (reference sequence). Data came from immunoSEQ multiplex PCR; TCRdb stores just in-frame clones and leaves some out. The sample has about 20,000 clones; around nine tenths are singletons. This receptor was taken from an adult with an advanced solid tumor such as melanoma, head and neck, liver or kidney cancer. The rearrangement links TRBV6-6 to TRBJ1-5; possible D gene TRBD1, 6 bases. Sequencing used CD4+ or CD8+ T cells sorted from blood, obtained in a trial of the OX40 agonist ivuxolimab. The CDR3 reads CASTDRNYQPQHF. CDR3 nucleotide sequence: TGTGCCAGCACCGACAGGAATTATCAGCCCCAGCATTTT.